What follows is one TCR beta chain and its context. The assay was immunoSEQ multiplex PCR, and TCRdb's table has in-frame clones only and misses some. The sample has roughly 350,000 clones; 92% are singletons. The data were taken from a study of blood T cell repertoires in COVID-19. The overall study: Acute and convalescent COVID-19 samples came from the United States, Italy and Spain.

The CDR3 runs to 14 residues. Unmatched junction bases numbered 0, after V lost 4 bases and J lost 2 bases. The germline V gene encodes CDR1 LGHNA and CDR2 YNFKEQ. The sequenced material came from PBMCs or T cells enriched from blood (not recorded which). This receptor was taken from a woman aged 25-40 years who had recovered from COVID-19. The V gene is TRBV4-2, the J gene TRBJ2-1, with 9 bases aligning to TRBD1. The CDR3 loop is CASSRQGAYNEQFF. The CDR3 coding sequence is TGTGCCAGCAGCCGACAGGGGGCCTACAATGAGCAGTTCTTC.